These 11 T cell receptor beta chains were sequenced from one sample in a study of CD8 T cells in Susac syndrome (dated by TCRdb to between 2019 and 2020). The receptor library was made with the immunoSEQ multiplex PCR assay. RNA was extracted using the RNeasy kit, and roughly 0.45 to 1 microgram was reverse transcribed with random hexamers. TCRdb reworked the public reads: Q25 trimming with fastp, MiXCR clone assembly, productive beta chains retained. Rows merge per CDR3 protein into single entries with the most common DNA and genes. This sample gives fewer than 100,000 distinct CDR3 sequences in total; roughly 90% of them show up just once. The ten most abundant clones make up 0.5% to 0.6% of the sample. Source material: CD8+ T cells from PBMCs. These receptors were obtained from a human donor with multiple sclerosis.

The genes are TRBV18 and TRBJ1-5; the D gene is possibly TRBD1 (5 bases). CDR3 length: 16 residues. V was shortened by 2 bases and J by 3 bases, with 14 bases between the two germline ends. The germline V gene has CDR1 KGHSH and CDR2 LQKENI. The DNA of the CDR3 is TGTGCCAGCTCACCAGCGGTAGGGGCGATCAATCAGCCCCAGCATTTT. Its translation is CASSPAVGAINQPQHF.

This chain uses TRBV10-1 with TRBJ2-7, with TRBD2 as a possible D gene (5 bases). The V gene's germline CDR1 is WNHNN and CDR2 SYGVQD (reference sequence). Trimming shortened V by 0 bases and J by 2 bases, and 8 bases separated the two germline ends. The CDR3 is 14 residues long. The CDR3, as DNA: TGCGCCAGCAGTGAGTCGGGGAGAGCCTACGAGCAGTACTTC. Protein: CASSESGRAYEQYF.

The rearrangement uses TRBV5-6 and TRBJ2-7; the D is unclear. The CDR3 is 15 amino acids. Trimming took off 6 bases at V and 6 bases at J, with 22 bases between the two ends. The germline gives CDR1 SGHDT, CDR2 YYEEEE. CDR3 nucleotides: TGTGCCAGCACCCTCTTTTTGCTTCCTTGGACCGAGCAGTACTTC. Protein: CASTLFLLPWTEQYF.

V is TRBV2 and J is TRBJ2-4; D may match TRBD1 or TRBD2 (5 bases each). This CDR3 region has 14 residues. Germline assignment: CDR1 SNHLY and CDR2 FYNNEI. With 2 bases removed from V and 1 base from J, the gap between germline ends came to 6 bases. The CDR3 nucleotides read TGTGCCAGCAGTGAATGGGGGGCCAAAAACATTCAGTACTTC. Translated, it gives CASSEWGAKNIQYF.

The J gene is TRBJ1-5, the V gene TRBV5-6, with TRBD1 identical over 8 bases. The germline V gene encodes CDR1 SGHDT and CDR2 YYEEEE. The CDR3 is made up of 15 amino acids. After removal of 4 bases from V and 5 bases from J, the junction contained 8 bases not matched to a gene. The CDR3, as DNA: TGTGCCAGCAGCCTAGGTCCAGGGGGCGATCAGCCCCAGCATTTT. Amino acid sequence: CASSLGPGGDQPQHF.

The chain joins TRBV24-1 to TRBJ2-7; no definite D call. CDR3 length: 14 amino acids. Germline V lookup: CDR1 KGHDR, CDR2 SFDVKD. V lost 2 bases, J lost 2 bases, and 9 bases lay in between. The CDR3 DNA sequence: TGTGCCACCAGTGATTCGGACGGCACCTACGAGCAGTACTTC. Translated: CATSDSDGTYEQYF.

CDR3 nucleotides: TGTGCCAGCAGCTTACTGGAGGGCGGGGGCGAGCAGTACTTC. Amino acids: CASSLLEGGGEQYF. The V and J genes are TRBV7-8 and TRBJ2-7; 7 bases align to TRBD2. The CDR3 runs to 14 residues. The J segment lost 6 bases and the V segment lost 2 bases, leaving 7 bases of the junction unmatched. Germline assignment: CDR1 SGHVS and CDR2 FQNEAQ.

CDR3 nucleotide sequence: TGTGCCAGCAGCGTTAGTGAATTGACTAGCGGAAGGTTCACAGATACGCAGTATTTT. This translates into CASSVSELTSGRFTDTQYF. The chain carries TRBV9 and TRBJ2-3, with 9 bases lining up with TRBD2. Germline CDR1 and CDR2: SGDLS and YYNGEE. The CDR3 has 19 residues. V lost 2 bases and J lost 2; bases outside the gene matches: 15.

The chain has TRBV30 and TRBJ2-1, with TRBD2 identical over 10 bases. The trim removed 3 bases at V and 9 bases at J, leaving 5 bases unmatched. In germline, CDR1 is GTSNPN, CDR2 SVGIG (reference sequence). The CDR3 runs 13 residues. The CDR3 loop reads CAWSQRGGVEQFF. The CDR3 coding sequence is TGTGCCTGGAGCCAGCGGGGGGGAGTTGAGCAGTTCTTC.

A single count supports this clonotype. The chain links TRBV12-3 or TRBV12-4 to TRBJ1-1; the D is unclear. V was clipped by 0 bases and J by 4 bases, with 6 bases between them. The CDR3 totals 13 residues. CDR3 sequence reads: CASSLALSTEAFF. CDR3 bases: TGTGCCAGCAGTTTAGCGCTGAGCACTGAAGCTTTCTTT.

This chain uses TRBV9 with TRBJ2-3; a weak D match, TRBD1 (6 bases). The V end lost 3 bases, the J end lost 0 bases, and 8 bases lay between the germline ends. The length of the CDR3 is 14 residues. The germline CDR1 and CDR2 sequences are SGDLS and YYNGEE. Here the CDR3 DNA reads TGTGCCAGCAGCGAAACAGGGAGCACAGATACGCAGTATTTT. Translating gives CASSETGSTDTQYF.